The rows below give T cell receptor beta chains drawn from one sample of a study of blood T cell repertoires in COVID-19. Data came from immunoSEQ multiplex PCR; TCRdb stores just in-frame clones and leaves some out. In the table there are 150,000 to 200,000 clones, around nine tenths of which are singletons. Specimen: peripheral blood. These TCRs come from a woman at least 80 years old with COVID-19, enrolled during active disease. Each CDR3 is given with its conserved first and last residue. The D gene is left open where the match is weak. Size is omitted from some rows. Given values are once, few, many or a class for expanded clones.

TRBV12-3/TRBV12-4	13	TRBJ2-5	.	.	CASSLGVGETQYF	TGTGCCAGCAGTTTAGGGGTCGGGGAGACCCAGTACTTC
TRBV18	13	TRBJ1-1	.	TRBD1	CASARQGATEAFF	TGTGCCAGCGCTCGACAGGGGGCTACTGAAGCTTTCTTT
TRBV27	12	TRBJ2-3	.	.	CASSPTGDTQYF	TGTGCCAGCAGTCCTACAGGAGATACGCAGTATTTT
TRBV19	14	TRBJ2-2	.	.	CASSFRDSTGELFF	TGTGCCAGTAGTTTCCGAGACAGCACCGGGGAGCTGTTTTTT
TRBV6-4	18	TRBJ2-7	.	TRBD2	CASSVVPGLAPGGVEQYF	TGTGCCAGCAGTGTGGTCCCGGGACTAGCGCCCGGAGGGGTCGAGCAGTACTTC
TRBV14	14	TRBJ2-4	.	.	CASSHYDRSNIQYF	TGTGCCAGCAGCCACTATGACAGGTCAAACATTCAGTACTTC
TRBV2	13	TRBJ1-1	.	TRBD1	CASRIRGDTEAFF	TGTGCCAGCAGGATCAGGGGGGACACTGAAGCTTTCTTT
TRBV12-1	17	TRBJ2-2	.	.	CASSLIRGGANTGELFF	TGTGCCAGCAGCCTAATCCGCGGCGGTGCGAACACCGGGGAGCTGTTTTTT
TRBV6-1	15	TRBJ1-1	.	.	CASSEVDRTNTEAFF	TGTGCCAGCAGTGAAGTTGACAGAACGAACACTGAAGCTTTCTTT
TRBV19	16	TRBJ2-1	.	TRBD1	CASSKDRDFSYNEQFF	TGTGCCAGTAGTAAGGACAGGGATTTCTCCTACAATGAGCAGTTCTTC
TRBV29-1	14	TRBJ2-1	.	TRBD2	CSVSMGLSYNEQFF	TGCAGCGTAAGCATGGGACTATCCTACAATGAGCAGTTCTTC
TRBV19	17	TRBJ2-1	once	.	CASSIRAGRIEGNEQFF	TGTGCCAGTAGTATTCGGGCGGGCAGAATCGAAGGGAATGAGCAGTTCTTC
TRBV27	13	TRBJ2-2	.	.	CASSGTSGGELFF	TGTGCCAGCTCAGGAACTAGTGGCGGGGAGCTGTTTTTT
TRBV5-4	13	TRBJ1-1	.	.	CASSLEVNTEAFF	TGTGCCAGCAGCCTCGAGGTGAACACTGAAGCTTTCTTT
TRBV19	13	TRBJ2-2	once	.	CASSFLGAGELFF	TGTGCCAGTAGTTTTCTAGGGGCCGGGGAGCTGTTTTTT
TRBV7-9	13	TRBJ1-1	.	TRBD1	CASALDRVAEAFF	TGTGCCAGCGCCCTGGACAGGGTGGCTGAAGCTTTCTTT
TRBV10-3	16	TRBJ2-7	.	TRBD2	CAISFPGLAGGYEQYF	TGTGCCATCAGTTTCCCGGGACTAGCGGGAGGATACGAGCAGTACTTC
TRBV6-5	15	TRBJ1-5	few	TRBD1	CASSSTGGLDQPQHF	TGTGCCAGCAGTTCGACAGGGGGCCTCGATCAGCCCCAGCATTTT
TRBV5-6	18	TRBJ2-5	few	TRBD2	CASSSEGLAGVFQETQYF	TGTGCCAGCAGCTCGGAGGGACTAGCGGGAGTTTTCCAAGAGACCCAGTACTTC
TRBV5-1	14	TRBJ2-7	.	.	CASSPRTDPYEQYF	TGCGCCAGCAGCCCAAGGACAGATCCCTACGAGCAGTACTTC
TRBV28	14	TRBJ1-2	.	TRBD1	CASRLLTGAGGYTF	TGTGCCAGCAGACTATTGACAGGGGCGGGTGGCTACACCTTC
TRBV19	15	TRBJ1-1	.	.	CASKEPGAIRTEAFF	TGTGCCAGTAAGGAGCCAGGGGCAATTCGCACTGAAGCTTTCTTT
TRBV11-2	17	TRBJ2-7	.	TRBD2	CASSLDSGSAQSYEQYF	TGTGCCAGCAGCTTAGATAGCGGGAGCGCCCAATCCTACGAGCAGTACTTC
TRBV6-6	12	TRBJ2-5	.	.	CASSPFGETQYF	TGTGCCAGCAGTCCGTTCGGGGAGACCCAGTACTTC
TRBV3-1/TRBV3-2	13	TRBJ1-6	.	.	CASSQSGNSPLHF	TGTGCCAGCAGCCAATCCGGTAATTCACCCCTCCACTTT
TRBV5-1	12	TRBJ2-1	.	.	CASSLKRNEQFF	TGCGCCAGCAGCTTGAAGCGCAATGAGCAGTTCTTC
TRBV28	11	TRBJ1-4	.	.	CAAQGFEKLFF	TGTGCCGCACAGGGATTCGAAAAACTGTTTTTT
TRBV7-8	16	TRBJ1-3	.	.	CASSFAPGLLGNTIYF	TGTGCCAGCAGCTTCGCTCCGGGTCTTCTCGGAAACACCATATATTTT
TRBV7-8	13	TRBJ1-1	.	TRBD1	CASRYTGGTEAFF	TGTGCCAGCAGGTATACAGGGGGCACTGAAGCTTTCTTT
TRBV5-4	16	TRBJ2-1	few	TRBD2	CASSLGTSGSYNEQFF	TGTGCCAGCAGCTTAGGGACTAGCGGGAGTTACAATGAGCAGTTCTTC
TRBV6-5	15	TRBJ1-3	.	.	CASSYSGSSGNTIYF	TGTGCCAGCAGTTACTCAGGGAGCTCTGGAAACACCATATATTTT
TRBV12-3/TRBV12-4	13	TRBJ1-2	once	.	CASSLARGRSYTF	TGTGCCAGCAGTTTAGCGCGCGGGAGGAGCTACACCTTC
TRBV29-1	14	TRBJ1-5	.	.	CSVGGTNSNQPQHF	TGCAGCGTTGGAGGCACCAATAGCAATCAGCCCCAGCATTTT
TRBV6-4	12	TRBJ2-2	.	.	CASSDSVGELFF	TGTGCCAGCAGTGACTCCGTCGGGGAGCTGTTTTTT
TRBV18	13	TRBJ1-2	.	TRBD1	CASSADRVGDYTF	TGTGCCAGCTCGGCGGACAGGGTTGGGGACTACACCTTC
TRBV19	17	TRBJ1-2	.	TRBD1	CASTSYGQGVLTDGYTF	TGTGCCAGTACCTCTTATGGACAGGGGGTACTTACGGATGGCTACACCTTC
TRBV7-8	14	TRBJ2-1	.	TRBD1	CASSFNRGVNEQFF	TGTGCCAGCAGCTTCAACAGGGGAGTAAATGAGCAGTTCTTC
TRBV7-2	15	TRBJ2-1	once	.	CASSLAAGDYNEQFF	TGTGCCAGCAGCTTGGCGGCAGGGGATTACAATGAGCAGTTCTTC
TRBV28	19	TRBJ2-1	.	TRBD2	CASSEGGLAGADSYNEQFF	TGTGCCAGCAGCGAGGGGGGGCTAGCGGGAGCGGACTCCTACAATGAGCAGTTCTTC
TRBV11-2	15	TRBJ2-5	.	TRBD2	CASSKGLAGQETQYF	TGTGCCAGCAGCAAGGGACTAGCGGGCCAAGAGACCCAGTACTTC
TRBV16	14	TRBJ1-4	once	.	CASSPRQVDEKLFF	TGTGCCAGCAGCCCCCGACAGGTAGATGAAAAACTGTTTTTT
TRBV12-3/TRBV12-4	13	TRBJ1-5	.	.	CASTQTGGQPQHF	TGTGCCAGCACCCAGACAGGTGGGCAGCCCCAGCATTTT
TRBV18	13	TRBJ1-2	.	TRBD1	CASSDGQGYGYTF	TGTGCCAGCTCAGACGGACAGGGATATGGCTACACCTTC
TRBV7-2	15	TRBJ1-1	.	.	CASSPQGGAGTEAFF	TGTGCCAGCAGCCCTCAAGGGGGGGCCGGCACTGAAGCTTTCTTT
TRBV4-2	14	TRBJ1-4	.	.	CASSSDTYSEKLFF	TGTGCCAGCAGCAGTGACACATACAGTGAAAAACTGTTTTTT
TRBV2	12	TRBJ2-1	.	.	CASNPGLREQFF	TGTGCCAGCAACCCGGGGTTGAGGGAGCAGTTCTTC
TRBV6-2/TRBV6-3	14	TRBJ1-5	.	.	CASSYLSGNQPQHF	TGTGCCAGCAGTTACTTGTCGGGCAATCAGCCCCAGCATTTT
TRBV5-5	13	TRBJ1-2	.	TRBD1	CASSLGQGDGYTF	TGTGCCAGCAGCTTAGGACAGGGGGATGGCTACACCTTC
TRBV19	16	TRBJ2-2	once	.	CASTPGQGRRSGELFF	TGTGCCAGTACCCCAGGGCAGGGGAGAAGGTCCGGGGAGCTGTTTTTT
TRBV13	16	TRBJ1-2	.	TRBD1	CASSSLPDRGRDGYTF	TGTGCCAGCAGCTCCTTGCCTGACAGGGGGAGGGATGGCTACACCTTC
TRBV29-1	13	TRBJ1-5	.	.	CSVGGGTDQPQHF	TGCAGCGTAGGGGGAGGGACCGATCAGCCCCAGCATTTT
TRBV19	15	TRBJ1-3	.	.	CASTPQGLSGNTIYF	TGTGCCAGTACCCCCCAGGGGCTCTCTGGAAACACCATATATTTT
TRBV10-3	16	TRBJ2-2	.	.	CAISEATGNQAGELFF	TGTGCCATCAGTGAGGCTACGGGGAACCAGGCCGGGGAGCTGTTTTTT
TRBV19	13	TRBJ1-2	.	.	CASSVEPNYGYTF	TGTGCCAGTAGTGTGGAGCCTAACTATGGCTACACCTTC
TRBV10-3	16	TRBJ2-7	.	TRBD1	CAISESIRQGSYEQYF	TGTGCCATCAGTGAGTCGATAAGACAGGGGTCCTACGAGCAGTACTTC
TRBV9	12	TRBJ1-2	.	.	CASSLRPGGYTF	TGTGCCAGCAGCCTACGACCAGGCGGCTACACCTTC
TRBV4-2	14	TRBJ1-1	.	TRBD1	CASSQPGTETEAFF	TGTGCCAGCAGCCAACCCGGGACAGAAACTGAAGCTTTCTTT
TRBV5-1	18	TRBJ2-3	.	TRBD2	CASSPGLAGAQITDTQYF	TGCGCCAGCAGCCCGGGACTAGCGGGAGCTCAAATCACAGATACGCAGTATTTT